This TCR beta chain was recorded in a study of blood T cell repertoires in COVID-19. Overall study context: COVID-19 samples collected from the United States, Italy and Spain covered acute and convalescent phases. PBMCs, B-cell-depleted T cells, or T cells provided the cDNA or gDNA that made up the material.

CDR3 size: 14 residues. With 4 bases removed from V and 4 bases from J, the gap between germline ends came to 14 bases. Germline CDR1 is SNHLY and CDR2 is FYNNEI. Under the authors' procedure: Cell counts per sample came from amplifying reference gene primers. Only in-frame clones appear in the TCRdb table, and some are missing; sequencing was by immunoSEQ multiplex PCR. V and J calls and clone size are copied from that table; D and trimming were computed from the DNA. The repertoire includes fewer than 250,000 clones, about 86% of them detected once, and 0.7% to 0.8% sits in the top ten. The gene calls are TRBV2 and TRBJ2-7; tentative D call: TRBD2 (5 bases). The clonotype comes from a woman aged 65 to 85 with acute or convalescent COVID-19. The source material was peripheral blood. This CDR3 reads CASSVEGLGYEQYF. The CDR3 DNA is TGTGCCAGCAGTGTCGAGGGTTTAGGATACGAGCAGTACTTC.